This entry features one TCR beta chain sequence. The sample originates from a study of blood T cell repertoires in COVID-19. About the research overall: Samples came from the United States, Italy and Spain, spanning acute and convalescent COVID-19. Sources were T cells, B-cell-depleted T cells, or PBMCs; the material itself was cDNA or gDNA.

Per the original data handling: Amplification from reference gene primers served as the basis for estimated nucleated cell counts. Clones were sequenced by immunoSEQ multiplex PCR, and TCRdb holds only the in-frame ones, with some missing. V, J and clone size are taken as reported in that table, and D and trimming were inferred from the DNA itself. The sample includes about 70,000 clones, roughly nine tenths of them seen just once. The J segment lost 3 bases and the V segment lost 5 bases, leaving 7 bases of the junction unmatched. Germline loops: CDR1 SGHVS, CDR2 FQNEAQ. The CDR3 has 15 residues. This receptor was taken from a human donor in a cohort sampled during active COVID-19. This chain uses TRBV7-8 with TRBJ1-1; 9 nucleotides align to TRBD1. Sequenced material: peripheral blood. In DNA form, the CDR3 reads TGTGCCAGCAGCGTTTACAGGGGGCAGGACACTGAAGCTTTCTTT. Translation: CASSVYRGQDTEAFF. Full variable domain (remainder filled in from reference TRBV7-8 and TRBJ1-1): GAGVSQSPRYKVAKRGQDVALRCDPISGHVSLFWYQQALGQGPEFLTYFQNEAQLDKSGLPSDRFFAERPEGSVSTLKIQRTQQEDSAVYLCASSVYRGQDTEAFFGQGTRLTVV.